This entry lists 29 T cell receptor beta chains sequenced from one sample in a study of T cells after yellow fever vaccination. TCRdb analysed the 5' RACE reads with MiXCR anew, one entry per CDR3 protein. Among 300,000 to 400,000 distinct CDR3 sequences, roughly 4% were seen once, and the ten largest hold 24%. The sample in question was PBMCs, obtained 5 days after the yellow fever booster vaccination. These receptors came from a man younger than 30 who received the YFV17D yellow fever vaccine.

The rearrangement uses TRBV3-2 and TRBJ2-6; no check of the table's D call, TRBD1, against the DNA was made. TRBV3-2 is designated a pseudogene. The CDR3 has 18 amino acids. DNA for the CDR3: TGTGCCAGCAGCCAAGCCAGGGGGGGAAGGGCTGGGGCCAACGTCCTGACTTTC. It is translated as CASSQARGGRAGANVLTF.

This clonotype was seen ten or more times. The rearrangement uses TRBV7-2 and TRBJ1-2; D not certain. This CDR3 has 13 residues. V gave up 1 base and J gave up 5 bases, with 8 bases separating them. Per the germline V gene, CDR1 is SGHTA and CDR2 is FQGNSA. The DNA for the CDR3 is TGTGCCAGCAGCTTAGGACAAACATATGGCTACACCTTC. Its translation is CASSLGQTYGYTF.

The chain links TRBV7-3 to TRBJ2-1; TRBD2 agrees at 11 bases. J lost 7 bases, V lost 5 bases, and 7 bases had no gene match. Germline loops: CDR1 SGHTA, CDR2 FQGTGA. The CDR3 runs to 15 residues. The DNA of the CDR3 is TGTGCCAGCAGCCGACTAGCGGGGACCGCGAATGAGCAGTTCTTC. It is translated as CASSRLAGTANEQFF. The full variable domain, completed using reference TRBV7-3 and TRBJ2-1, is GAGVSQTPSNKVTEKGKYVELRCDPISGHTALYWYRQSLGQGPEFLIYFQGTGAADDSGLPNDRFFAVRPEGSVSTLKIQRTERGDSAVYLCASSRLAGTANEQFFGPGTRLTVL.

This clonotype was picked up many times. This chain uses TRBV27 with TRBJ2-1, with 10 bases matching TRBD1. Germline V gene sequence: CDR1 MNHEY, CDR2 SMNVEV (reference sequence). Unmatched junction bases numbered 7, after V lost 0 bases and J lost 14 bases. This CDR3 has 14 amino acids. The CDR3 loop is CASSLSGTGVRKFF. The CDR3 DNA is TGTGCCAGCAGTTTATCCGGGACAGGGGTACGTAAGTTCTTC.

This clonotype was seen a handful of times. The gene calls are TRBV20-1 and TRBJ1-5, with 7 bases aligning to TRBD1. V dropped 6 bases and J dropped 1; count of bases not matched to a gene: 3. CDR3 length equals 13 residues. Looked up from germline, CDR1 is DFQATT and CDR2 is SNEGSKA (reference sequence). CDR3 residues: CSAQDRSNQPQHF. The CDR3 nucleotides read TGCAGTGCCCAGGACAGGAGCAATCAGCCCCAGCATTTT.

The sample holds many counts of this clonotype. The chain combines TRBV19 with TRBJ1-2; D perhaps matches TRBD1 (5 bases). Germline values: CDR1 LNHDA, CDR2 SQIVND (reference sequence). The CDR3 loop spans 17 amino acids. V shed 5 bases and J shed 6 bases, with 25 bases lying between them. The CDR3 region is CASSPGARGYFYDGYTF. The CDR3, as DNA: TGTGCCAGTAGTCCGGGCGCTCGGGGGTATTTTTATGATGGCTACACCTTC.

This clonotype has more than one count but fewer than ten. This chain uses TRBV30 with TRBJ1-6; D unclear. This CDR3 is built from 13 residues. Germline V lookup: CDR1 GTSNPN, CDR2 SVGIG (reference sequence). V was clipped by 0 bases and J by 8 bases, with 8 bases between them. CDR3 in amino acids: CAWSVGRDSPLHF. In nucleotides, the CDR3 is TGTGCCTGGAGTGTTGGCCGGGATTCACCCCTCCACTTT.

The chain links TRBV18 to TRBJ1-6, with no clear D. The germline CDR1 and CDR2 sequences are KGHSH and LQKENI. V shed 3 bases and J shed 6 bases, with 12 bases lying between them. The CDR3 consists of 15 residues. The CDR3 here is CASSPVEGVNSPLHF. CDR3 nucleotide sequence: TGTGCCAGCTCACCTGTAGAAGGAGTTAATTCACCCCTCCACTTT.

This clonotype came up many times. V and J are TRBV7-8 and TRBJ2-3, with D perhaps matching TRBD2 (5 bases). The V end lost 5 bases, the J end lost 1 base, and 13 bases lay between the germline ends. The CDR3 length is 15 residues. The germline gives CDR1 SGHVS, CDR2 FQNEAQ. The CDR3 DNA is TGTGCCAGCAGCAGTACTAGGTTGGGCACAGATACGCAGTATTTT. It yields the protein CASSSTRLGTDTQYF.

There are a few counts of this clonotype. This sequence joins TRBV5-1 and TRBJ2-2; D unresolved. Germline CDR1 is SGHRS and CDR2 is YFSETQ. The CDR3 has 16 amino acids. V lost 0 bases and J lost 6, with 15 bases in between. The DNA of the CDR3 is TGCGCCAGCAGCTTGGCCTCTGGGCCGATCGCCGGGGAGCTGTTTTTT. Its translation: CASSLASGPIAGELFF. The full variable domain, its missing parts supplied by reference TRBV5-1 and TRBJ2-2, is KAGVTQTPRYLIKTRGQQVTLSCSPISGHRSVSWYQQTPGQGLQFLFEYFSETQRNKGNFPGRFSGRQFSNSRSEMNVSTLELGDSALYLCASSLASGPIAGELFFGEGSRLTVL.

This clonotype was seen more than once but under ten times. The chain combines TRBV4-1 with TRBJ1-6; TRBD1 matches 10 bases. The V gene's germline CDR1 is MGHRA and CDR2 YSYEKL. The CDR3 has 18 residues. V lost 1 base, J lost 0 bases, and 3 bases stayed unmatched. CDR3: CASSQGTGGGSYNSPLHF. The CDR3 DNA is TGCGCCAGCAGCCAAGGGACAGGGGGAGGCTCCTATAATTCACCCCTCCACTTT.

The CDR3 region is CASSYEVGQGFDEQFF. In DNA form, the CDR3 reads TGTGCCAGCAGTTATGAGGTCGGACAGGGTTTCGATGAGCAGTTCTTC. The chain couples TRBV6-2 or TRBV6-3 to TRBJ2-1; 8 positions agree with TRBD1. This CDR3 has 16 amino acids. Per the germline V gene, CDR1 is MNHEY and CDR2 is SVGEGT. Trimming cost V 3 bases and J 8 bases; bases outside gene matches: 12.

This chain connects TRBV5-5 to TRBJ1-2; D might be TRBD1 (6 bases). V was shortened by 0 bases and J by 6 bases, with 15 bases between the two germline ends. CDR1 is SGHKS and CDR2 is YYEKEE in the germline V gene (reference sequence). This CDR3 contains 15 residues. For the CDR3, the DNA is TGTGCCAGCAGCTTGGCCGCGGGGGCGGCGGATGGCTACACCTTC. Translating it yields CASSLAAGAADGYTF.

This clonotype was recorded at least ten times. This chain joins TRBV9 and TRBJ2-3; TRBD2 is a possible D gene (7 bases). The germline V gene encodes CDR1 SGDLS and CDR2 YYNGEE. The CDR3 is 14 amino acids. Trimming took 0 bases from V and 9 from J, leaving 14 bases between them. CDR3 DNA: TGTGCCAGCAGCGTAGCCGGGGGGCTATCGACGCAGTATTTT. Translation gives CASSVAGGLSTQYF.

The chain has TRBV7-9 and TRBJ2-7, with 12 bases identical to TRBD1. The ends lost 8 bases at V and 10 bases at J; junction bases unmatched: 9. The CDR3 contains 13 residues. Per the germline V gene, CDR1 is SEHNR and CDR2 is FQNEAQ (reference sequence). CDR3 residues: CASSPGTGGHQYV. The CDR3 DNA is TGTGCCAGCTCCCCCGGGACAGGGGGCCACCAGTACGTC.

This clonotype was picked up a small number of times. The gene calls are TRBV19 and TRBJ2-6; D call uncertain. CDR1 and CDR2 from the germline V gene are LNHDA and SQIVND (reference sequence). The V end was cut by 7 bases, the J end by 0 bases, with 10 bases between. The CDR3 spans 15 residues. The CDR3 is CASMTHYSGANVLTF. The CDR3 DNA reads as TGTGCCAGTATGACACACTACTCTGGGGCCAACGTCCTGACTTTC.

This clonotype came up many times. The chain links TRBV20-1 to TRBJ2-4; a weak D match, TRBD1 (6 bases). Germline assignment: CDR1 DFQATT and CDR2 SNEGSKA (reference sequence). V lost 6 bases and J 5 bases, leaving 17 bases between the germline ends. This CDR3 is 14 amino acids long. DNA for the CDR3: TGCAGTGCGGCAACAGGGTTTTGGGAAAACATTCAGTACTTC. This gives the protein CSAATGFWENIQYF.

The chain links TRBV20-1 to TRBJ1-3; no reliable D call. CDR3 length: 12 amino acids. The V gene's germline CDR1 is DFQATT and CDR2 SNEGSKA (reference sequence). The germline V and J ends were trimmed by 4 bases and 4 bases, with 8 bases remaining between them. DNA for the CDR3: TGCAGTGCTATGGGTTACGGAAACACCATATATTTT. Amino acid sequence: CSAMGYGNTIYF.

This clonotype was recorded many times. The J gene is TRBJ1-5, the V gene TRBV7-9; D call uncertain. V lost 0 bases to trimming and J lost 7 bases, with 4 bases between them. Germline V gives CDR1 SEHNR, CDR2 FQNEAQ (reference sequence). The CDR3 covers 12 residues. As DNA, the CDR3 is TGTGCCAGCAGCTTAGCGCTCCAGCCCCAGCATTTT. Protein: CASSLALQPQHF.

In its sample, this clonotype was seen many times. The rearrangement links TRBV7-3 to TRBJ2-3; 8 bases map to TRBD2. The V gene's germline CDR1 is SGHTA and CDR2 FQGTGA. The V and J ends lost 4 bases and 2 bases, in that order; junction bases with no gene match: 11. CDR3 length equals 17 residues. The CDR3 bases are TGTGCCAGCAGCTCTTCGGTTGGTAGCGGGGTCACAGATACGCAGTATTTT. Translated, it gives CASSSSVGSGVTDTQYF.

This clonotype has at least ten counts. The chain uses TRBV12-3 or TRBV12-4 and TRBJ2-1; 8 positions match TRBD2. The CDR3 loop spans 14 amino acids. Unmatched junction bases numbered 6, after V lost 5 bases and J lost 6 bases. CDR3 in amino acids: CASSSPRGGNEQFF. The CDR3 DNA sequence: TGTGCCAGCAGTAGTCCTCGGGGGGGCAATGAGCAGTTCTTC.

V is TRBV6-5 and J is TRBJ2-5; perhaps TRBD2 as D (5 bases). The CDR3 covers 13 residues. Germline loops: CDR1 MNHEY, CDR2 SVGAGI. Trimming took off 6 bases at V and 1 base at J, with 9 bases between the two ends. CDR3 in amino acids: CASSAGRQETQYF. CDR3 nucleotide sequence: TGTGCCAGCAGCGCGGGTCGCCAAGAGACCCAGTACTTC.

This clonotype was recorded a few times. V gene TRBV9 combines with J gene TRBJ2-5; D is unclear. From germline, CDR1 is SGDLS and CDR2 YYNGEE. The V end lost 4 bases, the J end lost 0 bases, and 10 bases lay between the germline ends. This CDR3 region has 14 residues. CDR3 region: CASSPTAYQETQYF. The DNA of the CDR3 is TGTGCCAGCAGCCCCACAGCGTACCAAGAGACCCAGTACTTC.

This clonotype has ten or more counts. The V gene is TRBV27, the J gene TRBJ2-7, with TRBD1 matching over 10 bases. The CDR3 is 16 residues long. Unmatched junction bases numbered 11, after V lost 4 bases and J lost 5 bases. Germline CDR1 and CDR2: MNHEY and SMNVEV (reference sequence). This CDR3 is CASSSYRGQGLNEQYF. The CDR3 DNA reads TGTGCCAGCAGTTCTTATAGGGGACAGGGGCTGAACGAGCAGTACTTC.

The table lists this clonotype with many counts. This sequence joins TRBV7-2 and TRBJ2-2; 12 nucleotides line up with TRBD2. Germline loops: CDR1 SGHTA, CDR2 FQGNSA. After removal of 2 bases from V and 5 bases from J, the junction contained 3 bases not matched to a gene. The CDR3 consists of 16 residues. CDR3 loop: CASSLLAGGYTGELFF. CDR3 coding DNA: TGTGCCAGCAGCTTACTAGCGGGGGGGTATACCGGGGAGCTGTTTTTT.

This clonotype appeared a few times. The DNA for the CDR3 is TGCAGCGTTGGAGGGGGAATCTATCAGCCCCAGCATTTT. Its translation is CSVGGGIYQPQHF. This chain connects TRBV29-1 to TRBJ1-5; possibly TRBD1 for D (6 bases). Per the germline V gene, CDR1 is SQVTM and CDR2 is ANQGSEA. This CDR3 region has 13 residues. V lost 4 bases, J lost 5 bases, and 12 bases lay in between.

This clonotype was found many times. V usage is TRBV5-1 and J usage is TRBJ2-3; the match to TRBD1 covers 10 bases. The CDR3 spans 16 residues. From germline, CDR1 is SGHRS and CDR2 YFSETQ. V dropped 0 bases and J dropped 4; count of bases not matched to a gene: 5. CDR3 nucleotide sequence: TGCGCCAGCAGCTTGGAAGGGACAGGGGAGGCAGATACGCAGTATTTT. It is translated as CASSLEGTGEADTQYF.

This clonotype was counted a few times. The V and J genes are TRBV6-1 and TRBJ1-1, with 9 bases aligning to TRBD1. With 6 bases clipped from V and 6 bases from J, the junction kept 11 bases outside the gene matches. The CDR3 has 15 residues. The germline V gene encodes CDR1 MNHNS and CDR2 SASEGT. The CDR3 loop is CASSGPGTGFPEAFF. The CDR3 nucleotides are TGTGCCAGCAGCGGGCCCGGGACAGGGTTTCCTGAAGCTTTCTTT.

This clonotype was observed at least ten times. This chain links TRBV10-3 with TRBJ2-5; 7 nucleotides agree with TRBD1. Germline assignment: CDR1 ENHRY and CDR2 SYGVKD. This CDR3 comprises 12 residues. V was pared by 8 bases and J by 1 base, with 1 base of the junction left unmatched. As DNA, the CDR3 is TGTGCCATCGGGACAGCCCAAGAGACCCAGTACTTC. It translates to CAIGTAQETQYF.